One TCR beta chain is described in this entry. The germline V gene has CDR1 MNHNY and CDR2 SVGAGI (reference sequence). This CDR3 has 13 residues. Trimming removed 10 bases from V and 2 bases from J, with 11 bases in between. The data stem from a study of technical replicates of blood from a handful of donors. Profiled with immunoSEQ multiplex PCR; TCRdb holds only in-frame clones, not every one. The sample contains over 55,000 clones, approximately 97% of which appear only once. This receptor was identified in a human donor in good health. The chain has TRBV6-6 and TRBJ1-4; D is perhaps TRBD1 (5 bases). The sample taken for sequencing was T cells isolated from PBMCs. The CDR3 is CATHKGTNEKLFF. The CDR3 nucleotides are TGTGCCACCCATAAGGGGACTAATGAAAAACTGTTTTTT.